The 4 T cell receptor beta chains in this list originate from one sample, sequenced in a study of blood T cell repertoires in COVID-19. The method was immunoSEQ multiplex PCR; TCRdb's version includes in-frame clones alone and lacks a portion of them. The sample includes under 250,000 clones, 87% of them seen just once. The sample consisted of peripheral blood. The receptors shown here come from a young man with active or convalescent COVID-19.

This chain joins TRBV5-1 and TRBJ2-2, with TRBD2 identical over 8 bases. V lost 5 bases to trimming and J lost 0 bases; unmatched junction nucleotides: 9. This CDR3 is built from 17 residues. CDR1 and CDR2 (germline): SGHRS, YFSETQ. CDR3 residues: CASSIQAGASNTGELFF. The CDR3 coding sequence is TGCGCCAGCAGTATCCAAGCGGGGGCATCGAACACCGGGGAGCTGTTTTTT. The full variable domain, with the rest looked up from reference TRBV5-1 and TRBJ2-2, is KAGVTQTPRYLIKTRGQQVTLSCSPISGHRSVSWYQQTPGQGLQFLFEYFSETQRNKGNFPGRFSGRQFSNSRSEMNVSTLELGDSALYLCASSIQAGASNTGELFFGEGSRLTVL.

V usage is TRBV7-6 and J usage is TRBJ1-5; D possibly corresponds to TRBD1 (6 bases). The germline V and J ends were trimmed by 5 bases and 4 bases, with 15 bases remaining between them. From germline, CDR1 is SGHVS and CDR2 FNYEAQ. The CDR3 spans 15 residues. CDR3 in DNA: TGTGCCAGCAGCCCGGGCGGGGGCGGAAATCAGCCCCAGCATTTT. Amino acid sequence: CASSPGGGGNQPQHF.

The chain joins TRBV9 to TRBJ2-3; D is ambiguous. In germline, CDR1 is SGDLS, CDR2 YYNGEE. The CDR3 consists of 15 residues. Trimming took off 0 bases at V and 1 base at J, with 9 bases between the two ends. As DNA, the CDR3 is TGTGCCAGCAGCGTAGGGGCAGTAGGCACAGATACGCAGTATTTT. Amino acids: CASSVGAVGTDTQYF.

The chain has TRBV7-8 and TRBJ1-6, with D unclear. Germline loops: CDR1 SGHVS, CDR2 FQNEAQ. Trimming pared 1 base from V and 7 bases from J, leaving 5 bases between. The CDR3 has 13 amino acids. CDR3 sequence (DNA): TGTGCCAGCAGCTTAGTAGCCAATTCACCCCTCCACTTT. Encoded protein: CASSLVANSPLHF.